This passage covers 20 T cell receptor beta chains from one sample sequenced in a study of T cell responses to AZD1222 COVID-19 vaccine. Assay used: immunoSEQ multiplex PCR; TCRdb lists only in-frame clones, some missing. The data contain under 100,000 clones, around nine tenths of them seen just once; the ten biggest clones take up about 5%. The sample consisted of peripheral blood, taken 28 days after the second AZD1222 dose. The receptors were gathered from an adult who received the AZD1222 COVID-19 vaccine.

V usage is TRBV4-3 and J usage is TRBJ2-7, with D perhaps given as TRBD1 or TRBD2 (6 bases each). The CDR3 runs 15 residues. In germline, CDR1 is LGHNA, CDR2 YSLEER. V was cut by 1 base and J by 2 bases, with 12 bases left in between. CDR3 region: CASSQGWGAAYEQYF. CDR3 bases: TGCGCCAGCAGCCAAGGTTGGGGGGCTGCCTACGAGCAGTACTTC.

This clone was seen a single time. V usage is TRBV11-2 and J usage is TRBJ2-3, with D unclear. The germline V gene encodes CDR1 SGHAT and CDR2 FQNNGV. V was shortened by 1 base and J by 0 bases, with 5 bases between the two germline ends. The CDR3 covers 14 residues. Here the CDR3 DNA reads TGTGCCAGCAGCTTAGCCGCTAGCACAGATACGCAGTATTTT. Residues: CASSLAASTDTQYF.

This chain links TRBV12-3 or TRBV12-4 with TRBJ2-2; D is uncertain. There are 13 residues in the CDR3. Trimming took off 3 bases at V and 4 bases at J, with 6 bases between the two ends. CDR3 bases: TGTGCCAGCAGTTTGTCACCCACCGGGGAGCTGTTTTTT. It is translated as CASSLSPTGELFF.

The V call is TRBV4-3, the J call TRBJ1-3; D is ambiguous. Germline V gene data show CDR1 as LGHNA and CDR2 as YSLEER. With 0 bases removed from V and 0 bases from J, the gap between germline ends came to 12 bases. The CDR3 length is 17 residues. CDR3 region: CASSQEREIHSGNTIYF. The DNA for the CDR3 is TGCGCCAGCAGCCAAGAACGGGAGATTCACTCTGGAAACACCATATATTTT.

This chain links TRBV10-3 with TRBJ1-5; no clear D. CDR1 is ENHRY, CDR2 SYGVKD, per germline. The V gene lost 0 bases and the J gene lost 4 bases, with 16 bases spanning the gap. The CDR3 has 17 residues. CDR3 DNA sequence: TGTGCCATCAGTGAGTCGATTCCCCTTCCCGATAATCAGCCCCAGCATTTT. This codes for CAISESIPLPDNQPQHF.

The chain joins TRBV6-5 to TRBJ2-3; tentatively, D is TRBD1 (5 bases). V lost 0 bases and J 1 base, leaving 11 bases between the germline ends. The CDR3 sequence is 16 residues long. From germline, CDR1 is MNHEY and CDR2 SVGAGI. CDR3 residues: CASSYSWGLRTDTQYF. DNA of the CDR3: TGTGCCAGCAGTTACTCGTGGGGCCTCCGCACAGATACGCAGTATTTT.

The chain carries TRBV4-1 and TRBJ1-2; 8 nucleotides agree with TRBD1. With 4 bases clipped from V and 4 bases from J, the junction kept 5 bases outside the gene matches. Germline assignment: CDR1 MGHRA and CDR2 YSYEKL. The CDR3 length is 14 residues. The CDR3 sequence: CASSPGQGGYGYTF. CDR3 sequence (DNA): TGCGCCAGCAGCCCCGGACAGGGAGGCTATGGCTACACCTTC.

This chain joins TRBV28 and TRBJ2-3, with TRBD2 matching over 10 bases. The CDR3 is made up of 16 amino acids. V trimming: 4 bases; J trimming: 0 bases; junction bases outside the gene matches: 4. The V gene's germline CDR1 is MDHEN and CDR2 SYDVKM. Here the CDR3 reads CASSSERGGSTDTQYF. The CDR3 bases are TGTGCCAGCAGTTCCGAGCGGGGGGGCAGCACAGATACGCAGTATTTT.

The CDR3 DNA follows: TGTGCCAGCAGTCCGAGCAGGCAAGAGACCCAGTACTTC. Translation gives CASSPSRQETQYF. The V and J genes are TRBV28 and TRBJ2-5; D is ambiguous. The CDR3 has 13 residues. Germline loops: CDR1 MDHEN, CDR2 SYDVKM. Trimming took 5 bases from V and 2 from J, leaving 9 bases between them.

This chain links TRBV6-4 with TRBJ1-2; the D is unclear. The V end was cut by 3 bases, the J end by 8 bases, with 13 bases between. The CDR3 runs to 13 residues. The germline gives CDR1 MRHNA, CDR2 SNTAGT. The DNA for the CDR3 is TGTGCCAGCAGTGAAAACGGCCTCGGAGGCTACACCTTC. This translates into CASSENGLGGYTF.

This clone was recorded only once. V is TRBV11-3 and J is TRBJ2-7, with D perhaps being TRBD1 or TRBD2 (5 bases each). V lost 5 bases and J 3 bases, leaving 17 bases between the germline ends. Per the germline V gene, CDR1 is SGHNT and CDR2 is YENEEA. The CDR3 is 15 residues long. CDR3 amino acids: CASSLGVQGNYEQYF. CDR3 coding DNA: TGTGCCAGCAGCCTGGGGGTCCAGGGAAACTACGAGCAGTACTTC. The whole variable domain, remainder taken from reference TRBV11-3 and TRBJ2-7, is EAGVVQSPRYKIIEKKQPVAFWCNPISGHNTLYWYLQNLGQGPELLIRYENEEAVDDSQLPKDRFSAERLKGVDSTLKIQPAELGDSAVYLCASSLGVQGNYEQYFGPGTRLTVT.

The V call is TRBV7-8, the J call TRBJ2-3; TRBD2 matches 10 bases. This CDR3 region has 18 residues. J was trimmed by 0 bases and V by 5 bases; bases with no gene match: 11. CDR1 and CDR2 (germline): SGHVS, FQNEAQ. In DNA form, the CDR3 reads TGTGCCAGCAGCCAACAGCGGGGGGGCGTCGGTAGCACAGATACGCAGTATTTT. Its protein is CASSQQRGGVGSTDTQYF.

This chain links TRBV5-6 with TRBJ1-4; no clear D gene. The V gene's germline CDR1 is SGHDT and CDR2 YYEEEE. Trimming cost V 1 base and J 8 bases, with 18 bases left between them. The CDR3 has 16 amino acids. The DNA for the CDR3 is TGTGCCAGCAGCTTGTATGCGGCAGGCACTTCGGAAAAACTGTTTTTT. Amino acids: CASSLYAAGTSEKLFF.

The chain couples TRBV11-2 to TRBJ2-5, with D maybe TRBD1 (6 bases). The CDR3 totals 15 residues. CDR1 and CDR2 from the germline V gene are SGHAT and FQNNGV. With 2 bases removed from V and 9 bases from J, the gap between germline ends came to 19 bases. CDR3 in DNA: TGTGCCAGCAGCTTAATTAATGGACAGATGGAGGCCCAGTACTTC. Translation gives CASSLINGQMEAQYF.

The chain has TRBV9 and TRBJ2-2; TRBD1 matches at 7 bases. The CDR3 contains 17 residues. Germline V CDR1 and CDR2: SGDLS, YYNGEE. Germline trimming cut 4 bases from V and 2 bases from J; bases unmatched to any gene: 11. CDR3 sequence reads: CASSHNRDRLNTGELFF. The CDR3 DNA reads TGTGCCAGCAGCCACAACCGGGACAGACTTAACACCGGGGAGCTGTTTTTT.

DNA for the CDR3: TGCAGCGTTGAAAGACAGGCGGAGAACACTGAAGCTTTCTTT. It is translated as CSVERQAENTEAFF. V usage is TRBV29-1 and J usage is TRBJ1-1; possibly TRBD1 for D (6 bases). The V gene lost 2 bases and the J gene lost 1 base, with 11 bases spanning the gap. In germline, CDR1 is SQVTM, CDR2 ANQGSEA. CDR3 length: 14 residues.

The chain carries TRBV5-1 and TRBJ2-7; D is uncertain. This CDR3 is built from 14 residues. Germline V CDR1 and CDR2: SGHRS, YFSETQ. V gave up 0 bases and J gave up 2 bases, with 9 bases separating them. The CDR3 DNA sequence: TGCGCCAGCAGCTTGGTCGGCTCGACCTACGAGCAGTACTTC. The encoded protein is CASSLVGSTYEQYF.

This clone was detected only once. The J gene is TRBJ2-5, the V gene TRBV7-2; no clear D. There are 14 residues in the CDR3. In germline, CDR1 is SGHTA, CDR2 FQGNSA. The V gene lost 5 bases and the J gene lost 2 bases, with 12 bases spanning the gap. The CDR3 loop reads CASSPRHKQETQYF. The CDR3 region has the DNA TGTGCCAGCAGCCCAAGACATAAGCAAGAGACCCAGTACTTC. Looking up the rest from reference TRBV7-2 and TRBJ2-5 gives the full variable domain: GAGVSQSPSNKVTEKGKDVELRCDPISGHTALYWYRQSLGQGLEFLIYFQGNSAPDKSGLPSDRFSAERTGGSVSTLTIQRTQQEDSAVYLCASSPRHKQETQYFGPGTRLLVL.

The V call is TRBV19, the J call TRBJ1-5; D remains unclear. The V end lost 7 bases, the J end lost 2 bases, and 12 bases lay between the germline ends. Germline CDR1 and CDR2: LNHDA and SQIVND (reference sequence). CDR3 length: 14 residues. This CDR3 reads CASTPRVGNQPQHF. The CDR3 DNA follows: TGTGCCAGTACCCCGCGGGTTGGCAATCAGCCCCAGCATTTT. Looking up the rest from reference TRBV19 and TRBJ1-5 gives the full variable domain: DGGITQSPKYLFRKEGQNVTLSCEQNLNHDAMYWYRQDPGQGLRLIYYSQIVNDFQKGDIAEGYSVSREKKESFPLTVTSAQKNPTAFYLCASTPRVGNQPQHFGDGTRLSIL.

The chain couples TRBV24-1 to TRBJ2-7, with 7 bases that match TRBD1. V shed 6 bases and J 6 bases; nucleotides not matched to a gene: 7. Germline V lookup: CDR1 KGHDR, CDR2 SFDVKD. The CDR3 contains 13 residues. This CDR3 reads CATSRDSLSEQYF. The CDR3 nucleotides read TGTGCCACCAGTCGGGACAGCCTTAGCGAGCAGTACTTC.